Each of the 17 T cell receptor beta chains below was sequenced from the same sample in a study of T cell repertoires in cytomegalovirus infection. From the reads, TCRdb called clonotypes with MiXCR, one entry per CDR3 protein. The table lists a few hundred thousand distinct CDR3 sequences, roughly an eighth of them singletons. Specimen: PBMCs. These receptors were obtained from a human donor in good health (CMV status not recorded). Some clones in this sample may be carry-over from other donors' samples.

This clonotype was detected many times. The V and J genes are TRBV11-2 and TRBJ2-7; D tentatively fits TRBD1 or TRBD2 (6 bases each). Trimming took off 1 base at V and 3 bases at J, with 19 bases between the two ends. Germline V gene sequence: CDR1 SGHAT, CDR2 FQNNGV. CDR3 length: 17 residues. The chain's CDR3 is CASSLGQTRGPLYEQYF. Here the CDR3 DNA reads TGTGCCAGCAGCTTAGGTCAGACCCGGGGGCCCCTCTACGAGCAGTACTTC.

This rearrangement joins TRBV29-1 to TRBJ2-3; a weak D match, TRBD2 (5 bases). Germline V gene data show CDR1 as SQVTM and CDR2 as ANQGSEA. The CDR3 covers 13 residues. V lost 6 bases, J lost 2 bases, and 12 bases lay in between. The CDR3 coding sequence is TGCAGCGTCCGGGATACAAACACAGATACGCAGTATTTT. It encodes CSVRDTNTDTQYF.

V is TRBV7-9 and J is TRBJ2-7, with 7 bases fitting TRBD1. The CDR3 totals 15 residues. Per the germline V gene, CDR1 is SEHNR and CDR2 is FQNEAQ (reference sequence). With 0 bases clipped from V and 1 base from J, the junction kept 3 bases outside the gene matches. The CDR3 region has the DNA TGTGCCAGCAGCTTAGCCGGGACAGCATCCTACGAGCAGTACTTC. It encodes CASSLAGTASYEQYF. The full variable domain, its missing parts supplied by reference TRBV7-9 and TRBJ2-7, is DTGVSQNPRHKITKRGQNVTFRCDPISEHNRLYWYRQTLGQGPEFLTYFQNEAQLEKSRLLSDRFSAERPKGSFSTLEIQRTEQGDSAMYLCASSLAGTASYEQYFGPGTRLTVT.

This clonotype was detected a few times. The chain combines TRBV28 with TRBJ2-2, with D perhaps matching TRBD1 or TRBD2 (6 bases each). The V gene lost 8 bases and the J gene lost 7 bases, with 17 bases spanning the gap. CDR3 length: 14 amino acids. Germline V gene data show CDR1 as MDHEN and CDR2 as SYDVKM. The CDR3 DNA sequence: TGTGCCAGCGGGGGGCAACGTGGTCTCGGGGAGCTGTTTTTT. Protein product: CASGGQRGLGELFF.

This clonotype has a count of ten or more. This rearrangement joins TRBV7-2 to TRBJ2-5; TRBD2 aligns across 7 bases. Germline V gene lookup returns CDR1 SGHTA and CDR2 FQGNSA. The CDR3 sequence is 15 residues long. Germline trimming cut 4 bases from V and 2 bases from J; bases unmatched to any gene: 7. In nucleotides, the CDR3 is TGTGCCAGCAGCTCGACTAGCAGGATGCAAGAGACCCAGTACTTC. This gives the protein CASSSTSRMQETQYF.

The chain recombines TRBV18 with TRBJ2-3; no definite D call. Trimming shortened V by 4 bases and J by 5 bases, and 10 bases separated the two germline ends. CDR3 length: 13 amino acids. Germline assignment: CDR1 KGHSH and CDR2 LQKENI. The CDR3: CASSLKLGDTQYF. For the CDR3, the DNA is TGTGCCAGCTCACTCAAACTCGGAGATACGCAGTATTTT. Combining the CDR3 with reference TRBV18 and TRBJ2-3 gives the whole variable domain NAGVMQNPRHLVRRRGQEARLRCSPMKGHSHVYWYRQLPEEGLKFMVYLQKENIIDESGMPKERFSAEFPKEGPSILRIQQVVRGDSAAYFCASSLKLGDTQYFGPGTRLTVL.

Note on this clonotype: The limits of the CDR3 on the DNA are not certain, so only TCRdb's listed CDR3 is given. The gene calls are TRBV6-5 and TRBJ1-6; the D segment call TRBD1 is taken from the table without a DNA check. Germline lookup yields CDR1 MNHEY and CDR2 SVGAGI. 15 amino acids form the CDR3, both terminal residues included. The CDR3 reads CASSFGAGTDSPLHF.

The rearrangement joins TRBV7-3 to TRBJ2-1, with 13 bases aligning to TRBD2. V trimming: 5 bases; J trimming: 8 bases; junction bases outside the gene matches: 6. The germline gives CDR1 SGHTA, CDR2 FQGTGA. The CDR3 runs to 15 residues. The CDR3 DNA reads as TGTGCCAGCAGCAAGACTAGCGGGGGGTTTCATGAGCAGTTCTTC. Translated: CASSKTSGGFHEQFF.

The gene calls are TRBV18 and TRBJ2-5; no clear D. Looked up from germline, CDR1 is KGHSH and CDR2 is LQKENI. V was cut by 0 bases and J by 2 bases, with 10 bases left in between. The CDR3 length is 15 residues. In nucleotides, the CDR3 is TGTGCCAGCTCACCACCGGGATCGAGGCAAGAGACCCAGTACTTC. It codes for CASSPPGSRQETQYF.

The chain has TRBV19 and TRBJ2-3; 7 bases line up with TRBD1. Trimming cost V 6 bases and J 6 bases; bases outside gene matches: 3. The CDR3 is 12 amino acids. From germline, CDR1 is LNHDA and CDR2 SQIVND (reference sequence). CDR3 nucleotides: TGTGCCAGTAGACAGGGGACGGATACGCAGTATTTT. It translates to CASRQGTDTQYF.

This clonotype occurred many times. The chain links TRBV6-6 to TRBJ1-2, with D perhaps TRBD1 (6 bases). Germline V gene lookup returns CDR1 MNHNY and CDR2 SVGAGI (reference sequence). Deletions cut 2 bases from V and 8 bases from J, with 12 bases between. This CDR3 has 13 amino acids. The CDR3 DNA reads as TGTGCCAGCAGTTACGTGGGGGCAGGCGGCTACACCTTC. This gives the protein CASSYVGAGGYTF.

Ten or more counts support this clonotype. V and J are TRBV12-3 or TRBV12-4 and TRBJ2-2; 9 bases are a match to TRBD2. There are 17 residues in the CDR3. The V and J ends lost 3 bases and 7 bases, in that order; junction bases with no gene match: 12. Here the CDR3 reads CASSLAGSGSEGGELFF. CDR3 sequence (DNA): TGTGCCAGCAGTTTGGCAGGTAGCGGGAGCGAAGGCGGGGAGCTGTTTTTT.

This clonotype has ten or more counts. This rearrangement joins TRBV7-2 to TRBJ2-1; D possibly corresponds to TRBD1 (5 bases). The V and J ends lost 6 bases and 2 bases respectively, with 17 bases between them. Germline loops: CDR1 SGHTA, CDR2 FQGNSA. CDR3 size: 16 residues. CDR3 sequence (DNA): TGTGCCAGCAGACCCGTCCAGGGCGAAGCCTACAATGAGCAGTTCTTC. The encoded protein is CASRPVQGEAYNEQFF. Using reference TRBV7-2 and TRBJ2-1 for the parts outside the CDR3, the full variable domain is GAGVSQSPSNKVTEKGKDVELRCDPISGHTALYWYRQSLGQGLEFLIYFQGNSAPDKSGLPSDRFSAERTGGSVSTLTIQRTQQEDSAVYLCASRPVQGEAYNEQFFGPGTRLTVL.

This clonotype was observed a few times. The V call is TRBV6-8, the J call TRBJ1-5; D gene ambiguous. The CDR3 totals 15 residues. Looked up from germline, CDR1 is MNHGY and CDR2 is SAAAGT. The V and J ends lost 6 bases and 3 bases respectively, with 15 bases between them. The CDR3 sequence: CASRETWPTNQPQHF. The CDR3 DNA follows: TGTGCCAGCAGGGAGACATGGCCAACCAATCAGCCCCAGCATTTT.

In its sample, this clonotype was seen a few times. J is TRBJ2-2 and V is TRBV29-1; D possibly corresponds to TRBD2 (5 bases). CDR1 and CDR2 from the germline V gene are SQVTM and ANQGSEA. Trimming left V 3 bases short and J 4 bases short, with 15 bases between. The CDR3 is 15 amino acids. The CDR3 sequence is CSVESRGIATGELFF. Written as DNA, the CDR3 is TGCAGCGTTGAGAGTCGGGGAATTGCCACCGGGGAGCTGTTTTTT.

The chain is built from TRBV29-1 and TRBJ2-5, with D hard to call. This CDR3 contains 11 residues. Germline V gene lookup returns CDR1 SQVTM and CDR2 ANQGSEA. Trimming stripped 6 bases from V and 3 bases from J, with 8 bases between. The CDR3 sequence: CSVAPEETQYF. The CDR3 region has the DNA TGCAGCGTCGCCCCAGAAGAGACCCAGTACTTC.

This clonotype came up many times. J is TRBJ1-1 and V is TRBV6-6, with a weak D call TRBD1 (6 bases). Germline V CDR1 and CDR2: MNHNY, SVGAGI (reference sequence). V was pared by 2 bases and J by 1 base, with 11 bases between. The CDR3 is 15 residues long. CDR3 loop: CASSYTRQENTEAFF. DNA of the CDR3: TGTGCCAGCAGTTACACGAGACAGGAGAACACTGAAGCTTTCTTT.